This T cell receptor (beta chain) was documented in a study of OX40 agonist ivuxolimab in advanced cancers. Measured with immunoSEQ multiplex PCR; TCRdb has only the in-frame clones, and not every one. This table has tens of thousands of clones, about 89% appearing once. Germline lookup yields CDR1 WSHSY and CDR2 SAAADI. V lost 1 base to trimming and J lost 5 bases; unmatched junction nucleotides: 1. CDR3 length: 15 residues. With regard to this clone: The antigen is unknown.

Study conclusions and caveats: Several nonresponders also turned out to have low normalized T-cell clonal expansion.

The sequences come from CD4+ or CD8+ T cells sorted from blood, collected in a trial of the OX40 agonist ivuxolimab. This chain joins TRBV10-2 and TRBJ2-7; 14 nucleotides align to TRBD2. The TCR was taken from an adult with an advanced solid tumor such as melanoma, head and neck, liver or kidney cancer. The CDR3 reads CASSELGLAGDEQYF. The CDR3 DNA sequence: TGCGCCAGCAGTGAGTTGGGACTAGCGGGAGACGAGCAGTACTTC.